Sequencing of this TCR beta chain was carried out in a study of graft-versus-host responses after intestinal transplantation. Across the study: All recipients were transplanted with multivisceral, liver-intestinal, or isolated intestinal grafts. Study-wide results and caveats: Some GvH clones appeared in ileal mucosa or blood before recipient bone marrow. Peak GvH clone levels in circulation were associated with early post-transplant HvG declines.

Profiling relied on immunoSEQ multiplex PCR, and the TCRdb table lists in-frame clones only, not all of them. The table lists about 85,000 clones, approximately 78% of them singletons. This clone was recorded a few times. No antigen is known for it. Germline lookup yields CDR1 SGHAT and CDR2 FQNNGV. V was pared by 0 bases and J by 6 bases, with 14 bases between. There are 16 residues in the CDR3. The clonotype originates from a human donor who received an intestinal transplant. The material sequenced was unstimulated CD4+ T cells sorted from spleen or lymph node cells, taken before intestinal transplant. The chain couples TRBV11-2 to TRBJ2-2; TRBD2 is a possible D gene (5 bases). CDR3 sequence reads: CASSLDFRTRAGELFF. CDR3 in DNA: TGTGCCAGCAGCTTAGATTTTCGAACTAGGGCCGGGGAGCTGTTTTTT.